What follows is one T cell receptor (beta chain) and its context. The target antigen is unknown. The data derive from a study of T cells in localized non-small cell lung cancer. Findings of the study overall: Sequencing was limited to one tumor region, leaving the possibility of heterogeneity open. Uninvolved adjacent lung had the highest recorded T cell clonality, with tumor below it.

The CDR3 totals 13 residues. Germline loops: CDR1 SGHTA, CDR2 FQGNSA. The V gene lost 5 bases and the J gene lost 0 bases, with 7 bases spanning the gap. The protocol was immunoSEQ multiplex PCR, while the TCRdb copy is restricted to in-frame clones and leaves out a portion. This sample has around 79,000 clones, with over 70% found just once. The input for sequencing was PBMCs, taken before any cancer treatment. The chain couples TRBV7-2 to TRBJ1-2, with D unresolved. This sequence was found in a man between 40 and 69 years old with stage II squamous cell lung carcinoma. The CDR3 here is CASSPQTNYGYTF. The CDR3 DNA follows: TGTGCCAGCAGCCCCCAAACTAACTATGGCTACACCTTC.